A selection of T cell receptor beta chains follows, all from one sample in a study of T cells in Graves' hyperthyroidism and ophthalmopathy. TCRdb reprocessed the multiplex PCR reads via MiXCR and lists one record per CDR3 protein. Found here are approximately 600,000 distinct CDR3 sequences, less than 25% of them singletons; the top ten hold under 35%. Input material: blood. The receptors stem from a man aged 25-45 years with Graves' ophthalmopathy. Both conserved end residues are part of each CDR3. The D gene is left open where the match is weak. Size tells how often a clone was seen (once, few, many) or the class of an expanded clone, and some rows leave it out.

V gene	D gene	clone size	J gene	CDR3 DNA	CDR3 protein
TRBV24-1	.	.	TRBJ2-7	TGTGCCACCAGTGATTTGCCAACAGGGACCTACGAGCAGTACTTC	CATSDLPTGTYEQYF
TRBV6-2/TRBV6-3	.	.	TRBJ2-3	TGTGCCAGCATAGTGGACCCCCGCACAGATACGCAGTATTTT	CASIVDPRTDTQYF
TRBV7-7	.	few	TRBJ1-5	TGTGCTACGGACAGAGAGAATCAGCCCCAGCATTTT	CATDRENQPQHF
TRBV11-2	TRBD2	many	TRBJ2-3	TGTGCCAGCAGCGTACTAGCGGGGTACACAGATACGCAGTATTTT	CASSVLAGYTDTQYF
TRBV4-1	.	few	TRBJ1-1	TGCGCCAGCAGCCAAGCCGAACAAGTGGACGGAGCTTTCTTT	CASSQAEQVDGAFF
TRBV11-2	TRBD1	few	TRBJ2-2	TGTGCCAGCAGCTCCGTTCTAATCCTGGGACAGGGTGGTCCCGGGGAGCTGTTTTTT	CASSSVLILGQGGPGELFF
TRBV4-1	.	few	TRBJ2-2	TGCGCCAGCAGCCAAGAGACCACCGGGGAGCTGTTTTTT	CASSQETTGELFF
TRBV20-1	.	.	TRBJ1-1	TGCAGTGCACCCCCTCCGATGAACACTGAAGCTTTCTTT	CSAPPPMNTEAFF
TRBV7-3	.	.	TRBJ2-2	TGTGCCAGCAGCTTAATTCCCGCCGGGGAGCTGTTTTTT	CASSLIPAGELFF
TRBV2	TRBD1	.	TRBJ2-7	TGTGCCAGCCGGCCCGGGACAGGGAACGGAGAGCAGTACTTC	CASRPGTGNGEQYF
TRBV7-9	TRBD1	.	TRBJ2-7	TGTGCCACCAACCGGGACAGGGGCAGCTACGAGCAGTACTTC	CATNRDRGSYEQYF
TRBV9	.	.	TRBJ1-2	TGTGCCAGCAGCGATGGAGGGGGACGCTATGGCTACACCTTC	CASSDGGGRYGYTF
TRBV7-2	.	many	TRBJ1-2	TGTGCCAGCACCCTCGATCGGGCCGCTATTCGCTATGGCTACACCTTC	CASTLDRAAIRYGYTF
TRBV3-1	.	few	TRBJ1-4	TGTGCCAGCAGCGACATTGCTAGGATGGGAAAACTGTTTTTT	CASSDIARMGKLFF
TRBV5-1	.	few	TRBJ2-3	TGCGCCAGCAGCAACGACGACAGTGACACAGATACGCAGTATTTT	CASSNDDSDTDTQYF
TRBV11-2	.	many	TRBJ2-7	TGTGCCAGCAGCCCTCAGTACGGAGAGCAGTACTTC	CASSPQYGEQYF
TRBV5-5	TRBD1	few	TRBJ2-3	TGTGCCAGCAGTTACCGGGACAGGGGGAACACAGATACGCAGTATTTT	CASSYRDRGNTDTQYF
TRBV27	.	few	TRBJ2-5	TGTGCCAGCAGATCCTACGAATGGACCCAGTACTTC	CASRSYEWTQYF
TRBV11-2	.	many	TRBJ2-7	TGTGCCAGCAGCTTACTAAACGAGCAGTACTTC	CASSLLNEQYF
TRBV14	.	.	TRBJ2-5	TGTGCCAGCAGTCTTGGACTATCCCTGACCCAGTACTTC	CASSLGLSLTQYF
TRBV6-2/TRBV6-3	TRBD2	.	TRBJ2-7	TGTGCCAGCAGCCACGTAGCGGGCGGGGTGTACGAGCAGTACTTC	CASSHVAGGVYEQYF
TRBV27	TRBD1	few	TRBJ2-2	TGTGCCAGCAGCCCCGGGACAGCCCAGAAACAGGCCGGGGAGCTGTTTTTT	CASSPGTAQKQAGELFF
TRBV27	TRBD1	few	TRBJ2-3	TGTGCCAGCCAAACAGGGGGGAATACGCAGTATTTT	CASQTGGNTQYF
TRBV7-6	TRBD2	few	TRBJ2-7	TGTGCCAGCAGCTCCCCAGGGACTAGCGGGAGGTACGAGCAGTACTTC	CASSSPGTSGRYEQYF
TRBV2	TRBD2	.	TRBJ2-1	TGTGCCAGCAATCGACTAGCGGGGGATTACAATGAGCAGTTCTTC	CASNRLAGDYNEQFF